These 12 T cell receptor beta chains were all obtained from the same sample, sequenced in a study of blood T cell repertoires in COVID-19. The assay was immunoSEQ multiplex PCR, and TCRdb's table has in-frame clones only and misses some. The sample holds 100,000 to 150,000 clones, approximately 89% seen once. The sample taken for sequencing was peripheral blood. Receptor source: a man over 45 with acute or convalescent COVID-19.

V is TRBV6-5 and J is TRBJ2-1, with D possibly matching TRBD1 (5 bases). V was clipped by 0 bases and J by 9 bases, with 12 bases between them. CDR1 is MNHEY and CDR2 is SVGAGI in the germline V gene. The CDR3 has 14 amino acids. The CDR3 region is CASSYSKPRVEQFF. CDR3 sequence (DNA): TGTGCCAGCAGTTACTCGAAGCCCAGGGTTGAGCAGTTCTTC.

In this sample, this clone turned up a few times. CDR3 bases: TGTGGACGGACCACTATTCAAGGGGCTTACACTGAAGCTTTCTTT. Protein: CGRTTIQGAYTEAFF. V usage is TRBV2 and J usage is TRBJ1-1, with a tentative D call TRBD1 (5 bases). This CDR3 has 15 residues. CDR1 is SNHLY, CDR2 FYNNEI, per germline.

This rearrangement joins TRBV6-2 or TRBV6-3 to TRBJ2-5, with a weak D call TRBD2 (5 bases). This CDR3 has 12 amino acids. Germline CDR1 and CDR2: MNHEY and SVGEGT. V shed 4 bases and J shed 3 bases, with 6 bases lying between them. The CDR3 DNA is TGTGCCAGCAGTTCCGGGGAAGAGACCCAGTACTTC. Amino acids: CASSSGEETQYF.

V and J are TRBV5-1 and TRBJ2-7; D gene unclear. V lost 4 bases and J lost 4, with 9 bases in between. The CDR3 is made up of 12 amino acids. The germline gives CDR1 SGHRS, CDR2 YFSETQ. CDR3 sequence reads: CASSRTEYEQYF. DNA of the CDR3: TGCGCCAGCAGCCGAACGGAGTACGAGCAGTACTTC. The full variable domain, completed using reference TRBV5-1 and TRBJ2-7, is KAGVTQTPRYLIKTRGQQVTLSCSPISGHRSVSWYQQTPGQGLQFLFEYFSETQRNKGNFPGRFSGRQFSNSRSEMNVSTLELGDSALYLCASSRTEYEQYFGPGTRLTVT.

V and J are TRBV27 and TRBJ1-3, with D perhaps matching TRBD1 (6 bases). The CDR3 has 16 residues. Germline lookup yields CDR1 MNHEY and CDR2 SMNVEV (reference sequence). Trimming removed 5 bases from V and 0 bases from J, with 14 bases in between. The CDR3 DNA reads TGTGCCAGCAGTCCCGGACAGATTCTCTCTGGAAACACCATATATTTT. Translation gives CASSPGQILSGNTIYF.

The CDR3 protein is CASSPQPGLNYGYTF. CDR3 DNA: TGTGCCAGCAGCCCCCAGCCAGGGCTGAACTATGGCTACACCTTC. This chain links TRBV27 with TRBJ1-2, with D possibly TRBD1 on 5 matching bases. This CDR3 has 15 residues. The ends were cut back, 6 bases at V and 2 bases at J, with 16 bases in the middle. Germline V gene data show CDR1 as MNHEY and CDR2 as SMNVEV (reference sequence).

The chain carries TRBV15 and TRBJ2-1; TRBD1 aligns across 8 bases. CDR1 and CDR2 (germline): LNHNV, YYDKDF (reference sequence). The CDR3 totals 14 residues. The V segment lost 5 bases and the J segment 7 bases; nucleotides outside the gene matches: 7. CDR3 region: CATSDRQGRNEQFF. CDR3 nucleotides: TGTGCCACCAGCGATAGACAGGGGCGGAATGAGCAGTTCTTC.

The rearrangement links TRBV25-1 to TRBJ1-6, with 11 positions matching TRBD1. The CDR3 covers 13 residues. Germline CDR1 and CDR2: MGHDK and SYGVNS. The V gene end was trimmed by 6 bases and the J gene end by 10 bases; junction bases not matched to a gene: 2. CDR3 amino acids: CASRGTGGSPLHF. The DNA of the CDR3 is TGTGCCAGCAGGGGGACAGGGGGATCACCCCTCCACTTT.

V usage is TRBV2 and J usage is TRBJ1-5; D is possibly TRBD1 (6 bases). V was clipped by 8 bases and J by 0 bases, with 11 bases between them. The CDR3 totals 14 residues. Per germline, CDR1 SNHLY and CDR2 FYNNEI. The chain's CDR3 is CASGQYYSNQPQHF. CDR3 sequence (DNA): TGTGCCAGCGGACAGTACTATAGCAATCAGCCCCAGCATTTT. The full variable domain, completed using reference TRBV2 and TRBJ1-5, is EPEVTQTPSHQVTQMGQEVILRCVPISNHLYFYWYRQILGQKVEFLVSFYNNEISEKSEIFDDQFSVERPDGSNFTLKIRSTKLEDSAMYFCASGQYYSNQPQHFGDGTRLSIL.

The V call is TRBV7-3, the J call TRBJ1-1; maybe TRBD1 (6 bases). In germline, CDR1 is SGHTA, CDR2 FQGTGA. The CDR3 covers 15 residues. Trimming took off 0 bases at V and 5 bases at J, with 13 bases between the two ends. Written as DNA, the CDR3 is TGTGCCAGCAGCTTAACCAGGGGTCGTAAGACTGAAGCTTTCTTT. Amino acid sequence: CASSLTRGRKTEAFF.

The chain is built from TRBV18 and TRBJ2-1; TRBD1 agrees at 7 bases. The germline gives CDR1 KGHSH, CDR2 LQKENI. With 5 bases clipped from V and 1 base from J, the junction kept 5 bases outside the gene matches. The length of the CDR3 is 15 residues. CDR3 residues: CASSSPGGSYNEQFF. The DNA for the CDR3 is TGTGCCAGCTCATCCCCAGGGGGATCCTACAATGAGCAGTTCTTC.

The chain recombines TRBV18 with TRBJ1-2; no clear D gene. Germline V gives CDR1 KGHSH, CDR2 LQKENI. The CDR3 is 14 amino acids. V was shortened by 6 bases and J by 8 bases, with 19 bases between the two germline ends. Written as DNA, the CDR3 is TGTGCCAGCTCCCCTGCTTACGGATTTAGCGGCTACACCTTC. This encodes CASSPAYGFSGYTF. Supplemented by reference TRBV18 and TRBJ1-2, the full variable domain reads NAGVMQNPRHLVRRRGQEARLRCSPMKGHSHVYWYRQLPEEGLKFMVYLQKENIIDESGMPKERFSAEFPKEGPSILRIQQVVRGDSAAYFCASSPAYGFSGYTFGSGTRLTVV.